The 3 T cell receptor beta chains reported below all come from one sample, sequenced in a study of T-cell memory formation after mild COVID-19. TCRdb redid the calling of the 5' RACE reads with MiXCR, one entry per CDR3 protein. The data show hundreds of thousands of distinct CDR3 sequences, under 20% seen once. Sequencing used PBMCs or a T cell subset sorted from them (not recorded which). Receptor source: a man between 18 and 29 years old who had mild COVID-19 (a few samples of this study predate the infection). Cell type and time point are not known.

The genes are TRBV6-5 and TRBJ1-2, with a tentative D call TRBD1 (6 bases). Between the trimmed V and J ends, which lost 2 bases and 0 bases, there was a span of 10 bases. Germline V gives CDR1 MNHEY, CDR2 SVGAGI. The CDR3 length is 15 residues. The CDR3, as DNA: TGTGCCAGCAGTTACCGACAGGCCTCTAACTATGGCTACACCTTC. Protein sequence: CASSYRQASNYGYTF.

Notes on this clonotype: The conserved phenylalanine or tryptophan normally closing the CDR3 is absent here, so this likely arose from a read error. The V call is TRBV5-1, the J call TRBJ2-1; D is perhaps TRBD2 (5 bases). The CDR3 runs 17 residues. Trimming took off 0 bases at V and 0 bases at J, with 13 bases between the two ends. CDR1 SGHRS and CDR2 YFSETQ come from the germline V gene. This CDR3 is CASSLGVGDSSYNEQFV. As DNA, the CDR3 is TGCGCCAGCAGCTTGGGGGTCGGGGATAGCTCCTACAATGAGCAGTTCGTC.

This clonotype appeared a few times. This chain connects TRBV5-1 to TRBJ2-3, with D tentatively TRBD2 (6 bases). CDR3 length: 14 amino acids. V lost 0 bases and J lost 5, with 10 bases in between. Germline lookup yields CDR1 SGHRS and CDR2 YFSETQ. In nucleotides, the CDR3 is TGCGCCAGCAGCTTGGAAACGGGGGTAGATACGCAGTATTTT. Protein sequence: CASSLETGVDTQYF. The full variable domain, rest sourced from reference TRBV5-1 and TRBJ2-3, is KAGVTQTPRYLIKTRGQQVTLSCSPISGHRSVSWYQQTPGQGLQFLFEYFSETQRNKGNFPGRFSGRQFSNSRSEMNVSTLELGDSALYLCASSLETGVDTQYFGPGTRLTVL.